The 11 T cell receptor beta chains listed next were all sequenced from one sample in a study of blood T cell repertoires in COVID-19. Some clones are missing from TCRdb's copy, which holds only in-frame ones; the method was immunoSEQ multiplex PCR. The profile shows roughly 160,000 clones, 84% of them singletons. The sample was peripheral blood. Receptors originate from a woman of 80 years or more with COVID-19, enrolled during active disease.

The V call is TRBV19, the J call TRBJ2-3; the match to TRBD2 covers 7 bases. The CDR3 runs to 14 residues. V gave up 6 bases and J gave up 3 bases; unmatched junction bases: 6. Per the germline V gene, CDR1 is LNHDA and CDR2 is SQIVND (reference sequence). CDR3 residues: CASRPGLDTDTQYF. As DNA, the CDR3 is TGTGCCAGTAGGCCAGGACTAGATACAGATACGCAGTATTTT. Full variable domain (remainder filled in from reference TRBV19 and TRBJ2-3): DGGITQSPKYLFRKEGQNVTLSCEQNLNHDAMYWYRQDPGQGLRLIYYSQIVNDFQKGDIAEGYSVSREKKESFPLTVTSAQKNPTAFYLCASRPGLDTDTQYFGPGTRLTVL.

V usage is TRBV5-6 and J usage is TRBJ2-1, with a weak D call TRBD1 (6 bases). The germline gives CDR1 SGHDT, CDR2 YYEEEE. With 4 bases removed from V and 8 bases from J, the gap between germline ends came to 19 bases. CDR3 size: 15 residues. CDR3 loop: CASSPRFTGMDEQFF. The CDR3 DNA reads TGTGCCAGCAGCCCCCGCTTTACAGGGATGGATGAGCAGTTCTTC.

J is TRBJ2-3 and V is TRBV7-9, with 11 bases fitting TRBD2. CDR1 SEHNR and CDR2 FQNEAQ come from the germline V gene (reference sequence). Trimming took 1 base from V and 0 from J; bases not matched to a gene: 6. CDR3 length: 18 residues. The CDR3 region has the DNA TGTGCCAGCAGCTTAGGGAGACTAGCGGGGACGAGCACAGATACGCAGTATTTT. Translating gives CASSLGRLAGTSTDTQYF.

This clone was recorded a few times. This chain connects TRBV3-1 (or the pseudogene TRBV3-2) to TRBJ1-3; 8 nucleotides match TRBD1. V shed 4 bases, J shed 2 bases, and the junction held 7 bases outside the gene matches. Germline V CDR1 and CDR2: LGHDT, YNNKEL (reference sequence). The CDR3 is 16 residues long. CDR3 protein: CASSLWTGLAGNTIYF. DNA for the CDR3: TGTGCCAGCAGCCTATGGACAGGGTTAGCTGGAAACACCATATATTTT.

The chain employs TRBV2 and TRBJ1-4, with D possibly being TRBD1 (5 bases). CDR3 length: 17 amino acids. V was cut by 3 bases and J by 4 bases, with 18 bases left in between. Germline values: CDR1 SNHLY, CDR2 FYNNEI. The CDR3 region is CASSDGRTGPFNEKLFF. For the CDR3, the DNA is TGTGCCAGCAGTGATGGGAGGACGGGACCATTTAATGAAAAACTGTTTTTT.

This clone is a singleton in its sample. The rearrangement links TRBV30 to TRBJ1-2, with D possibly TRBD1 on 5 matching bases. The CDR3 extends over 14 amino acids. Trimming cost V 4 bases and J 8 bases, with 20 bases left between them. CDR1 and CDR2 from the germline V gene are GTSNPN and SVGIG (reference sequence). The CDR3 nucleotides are TGTGCCTGGACCCCCCGGTGGGGCCTAGGGGGCTACACCTTC. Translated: CAWTPRWGLGGYTF.

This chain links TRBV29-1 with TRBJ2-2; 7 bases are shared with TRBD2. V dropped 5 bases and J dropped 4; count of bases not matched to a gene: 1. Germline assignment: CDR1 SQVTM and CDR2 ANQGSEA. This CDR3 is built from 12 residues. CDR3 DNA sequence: TGCAGCGTTTCGGGGGGCACCGGGGAGCTGTTTTTT. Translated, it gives CSVSGGTGELFF.

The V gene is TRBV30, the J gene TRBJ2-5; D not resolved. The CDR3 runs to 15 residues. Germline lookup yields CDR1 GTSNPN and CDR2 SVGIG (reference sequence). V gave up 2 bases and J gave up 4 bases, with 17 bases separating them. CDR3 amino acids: CAWSTSSYPGETQYF. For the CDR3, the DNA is TGTGCCTGGAGTACCTCTTCCTACCCCGGAGAGACCCAGTACTTC.

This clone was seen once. The chain's CDR3 is CAWSPGVPYNEQFF. The CDR3 DNA reads TGTGCCTGGAGTCCAGGGGTCCCTTACAATGAGCAGTTCTTC. This chain joins TRBV30 and TRBJ2-1, with D maybe TRBD1 (6 bases). The CDR3 length is 14 residues. V lost 2 bases and J 4 bases, leaving 12 bases between the germline ends. Per the germline V gene, CDR1 is GTSNPN and CDR2 is SVGIG (reference sequence).

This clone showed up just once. CDR3 nucleotide sequence: TGTGCCAGCTCATATAACAGCCCCGGGGCCAACGTCCTGACTTTC. Residues: CASSYNSPGANVLTF. The rearrangement links TRBV18 to TRBJ2-6, with unresolved D. The V gene lost 5 bases and the J gene lost 4 bases, with 12 bases spanning the gap. Germline CDR1 reads KGHSH; CDR2 reads LQKENI. The length of the CDR3 is 15 residues. The entire variable domain, with the rest obtained from reference TRBV18 and TRBJ2-6, is as follows: NAGVMQNPRHLVRRRGQEARLRCSPMKGHSHVYWYRQLPEEGLKFMVYLQKENIIDESGMPKERFSAEFPKEGPSILRIQQVVRGDSAAYFCASSYNSPGANVLTFGAGSRLTVL.

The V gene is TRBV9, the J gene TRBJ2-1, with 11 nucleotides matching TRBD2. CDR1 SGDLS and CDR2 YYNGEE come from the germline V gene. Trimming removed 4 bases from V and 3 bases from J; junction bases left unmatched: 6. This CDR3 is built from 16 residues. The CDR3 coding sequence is TGTGCCAGCAGCCCGAGAGGGACTAGCGGCTACAATGAGCAGTTCTTC. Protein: CASSPRGTSGYNEQFF.